This T cell receptor (beta chain) stems from a study of blood T cell repertoires in COVID-19. Overall study context: Whether acute or convalescent, the COVID-19 samples came from the United States, Italy and Spain. The analysed material was cDNA or gDNA that came from T cells, B-cell-depleted T cells, or PBMCs.

How the authors handled the data: Reference gene primer amplification gave nucleated cell count estimates. Sequenced by immunoSEQ multiplex PCR; TCRdb stores in-frame clones only, minus some. V and J calls and clone size are copied from that table; D and trimming were computed from the DNA. There are approximately 63,000 clones in the sample; around 90% occur only once, and approximately 18% lies in the top ten. The germline V gene encodes CDR1 LGHNA and CDR2 YSLEER. This CDR3 is 15 amino acids long. Deletions cut 1 base from V and 8 bases from J, with 17 bases between. This receptor was obtained from an elderly woman with active COVID-19. The sample was peripheral blood. The rearrangement uses TRBV4-3 and TRBJ1-2; TRBD1 is a possible D gene (6 bases). CDR3 sequence reads: CASSQVPPGAGGYTF. DNA of the CDR3: TGCGCCAGCAGCCAAGTACCCCCAGGGGCGGGCGGCTACACCTTC.